One and the same sample provided the 17 T cell receptor beta chains below, sequenced in a study of T cells in Graves' hyperthyroidism and ophthalmopathy. Amplified regions were TCR beta CDR3 sequences from RNA transcripts. HTBI primers were employed in a first-round RT-PCR of the TCR CDR3. TCRdb independently ran MiXCR on the multiplex PCR reads; one entry per CDR3 protein. The sample contains about 420,000 distinct CDR3 sequences, roughly 14% of which appear only once. The sample taken for sequencing was blood. Receptors were obtained from a young woman with Graves' hyperthyroidism.

This clonotype was observed at least ten times. The chain uses TRBV11-2 and TRBJ2-4, with 12 nucleotides matching TRBD2. The CDR3 extends over 16 amino acids. CDR1 and CDR2 (germline): SGHAT, FQNNGV. The trim removed 5 bases at V and 9 bases at J, leaving 11 bases unmatched. CDR3 in amino acids: CASSVETSGRLGIQYF. In nucleotides, the CDR3 is TGTGCCAGCAGCGTCGAAACTAGCGGGAGGTTAGGCATTCAGTACTTC. Full variable domain (outside the CDR3, taken from reference TRBV11-2 and TRBJ2-4): EAGVAQSPRYKIIEKRQSVAFWCNPISGHATLYWYQQILGQGPKLLIQFQNNGVVDDSQLPKDRFSAERLKGVDSTLKIQPAKLEDSAVYLCASSVETSGRLGIQYFGAGTRLSVL.

The sample holds many counts of this clonotype. This chain joins TRBV9 and TRBJ2-1, with 12 bases identical to TRBD1. Trimming took 1 base from V and 7 from J; bases not matched to a gene: 12. The CDR3 is made up of 18 amino acids. Looked up from germline, CDR1 is SGDLS and CDR2 is YYNGEE. This CDR3 is CASSVRGVGTGGRNEQFF. CDR3 bases: TGTGCCAGCAGCGTACGGGGTGTAGGGACAGGGGGCCGGAATGAGCAGTTCTTC. Drawing the rest from reference TRBV9 and TRBJ2-1, the complete variable domain is DSGVTQTPKHLITATGQRVTLRCSPRSGDLSVYWYQQSLDQGLQFLIQYYNGEERAKGNILERFSAQQFPDLHSELNLSSLELGDSALYFCASSVRGVGTGGRNEQFFGPGTRLTVL.

This clonotype was seen many times. This chain links TRBV12-3 or TRBV12-4 with TRBJ2-7; D is ambiguous. Trimming left V 5 bases short and J 2 bases short, with 10 bases between. The CDR3 contains 13 residues. The CDR3 region is CASSPPYTYEQYF. For the CDR3, the DNA is TGTGCCAGCAGTCCCCCGTACACCTACGAGCAGTACTTC.

J is TRBJ2-5 and V is TRBV3-1, with a weak D call TRBD1 (6 bases). This CDR3 has 14 residues. The V and J ends lost 2 bases and 5 bases respectively, with 12 bases between them. Germline V gene sequence: CDR1 LGHDT, CDR2 YNNKEL (reference sequence). The CDR3 DNA sequence: TGTGCCAGCAGCCAACGGGACACAGGGGAGACCCAGTACTTC. Its translation: CASSQRDTGETQYF.

In the case of this clonotype: A single base separates this from a much larger clone, so it may be a read error. V usage is TRBV5-1 and J usage is TRBJ2-2, with 7 bases matching TRBD2. Germline CDR1 and CDR2: SGHRS and YFSETQ. This CDR3 is 14 amino acids long. CDR3 coding DNA: TGCGCCAGCAGCCAGTATGCGGGGGACGGGGAGCCGTTTTTT. Translation: CASSQYAGDGEPFF.

The J gene is TRBJ1-1, the V gene TRBV7-9; 8 nucleotides line up with TRBD1. This CDR3 contains 15 residues. CDR1 is SEHNR and CDR2 is FQNEAQ in the germline V gene (reference sequence). Trimming removed 5 bases from V and 4 bases from J; junction bases left unmatched: 9. The CDR3 nucleotides read TGTGCCAGCAGCCAGCCCGGACAGGGAGGCACTGAAGCTTTCTTT. Translated, it gives CASSQPGQGGTEAFF.

This clonotype has ten or more counts. The chain uses TRBV12-3 or TRBV12-4 and TRBJ2-7, with 7 bases aligning to TRBD1. The CDR3 runs 14 residues. J was trimmed by 0 bases and V by 10 bases; bases with no gene match: 9. The CDR3 region has the DNA TGTGCCACCCGGGAACAGGGGAGCTCCTACGAGCAGTACTTC. Amino acids: CATREQGSSYEQYF.

This clonotype was observed many times. The rearrangement links TRBV7-2 to TRBJ2-1; 9 bases fit TRBD2. Germline lookup yields CDR1 SGHTA and CDR2 FQGNSA. This CDR3 contains 18 residues. J lost 4 bases, V lost 1 base, and 11 bases had no gene match. The CDR3, as DNA: TGTGCCAGCAGCTTAGGCGGGGGGGCCTCTCACAATTACAATGAGCAGTTCTTC. Amino acids: CASSLGGGASHNYNEQFF. The full variable domain, its missing parts supplied by reference TRBV7-2 and TRBJ2-1, is GAGVSQSPSNKVTEKGKDVELRCDPISGHTALYWYRQSLGQGLEFLIYFQGNSAPDKSGLPSDRFSAERTGGSVSTLTIQRTQQEDSAVYLCASSLGGGASHNYNEQFFGPGTRLTVL.

V is TRBV9 and J is TRBJ2-7; D is perhaps TRBD1 (5 bases). The V and J ends lost 4 bases and 6 bases respectively, with 14 bases between them. The CDR3 is 13 amino acids. From germline, CDR1 is SGDLS and CDR2 YYNGEE. The CDR3 bases are TGTGCCAGCAGCCGTGGCAGGGTGACCGAGCAGTACTTC. Its translation: CASSRGRVTEQYF.

The chain is built from TRBV2 and TRBJ2-5; D gene unclear. Trimming took 7 bases from V and 7 from J, leaving 13 bases between them. From germline, CDR1 is SNHLY and CDR2 FYNNEI. This CDR3 comprises 12 residues. The CDR3 region is CASIDSGGTQYF. CDR3 in DNA: TGTGCCAGCATAGACTCTGGCGGGACCCAGTACTTC.

This clonotype was seen repeatedly, ten times or more. This chain uses TRBV12-3 or TRBV12-4 with TRBJ2-6; D unclear. V shed 10 bases and J shed 4 bases, with 8 bases lying between them. This CDR3 is built from 12 residues. CDR3 coding DNA: TGTGCCACCCAGAGGGGGGCCAACGTCCTGACTTTC. It specifies CATQRGANVLTF.

The chain recombines TRBV19 with TRBJ2-6; no clear D gene. The CDR3 length is 18 residues. V was clipped by 1 base and J by 0 bases, with 13 bases between them. Germline V gives CDR1 LNHDA, CDR2 SQIVND (reference sequence). Here the CDR3 reads CASSIVGIQLSGANVLTF. DNA for the CDR3: TGTGCCAGTAGTATAGTGGGCATACAACTCTCTGGGGCCAACGTCCTGACTTTC.

This clonotype has more than one count but fewer than ten. The rearrangement joins TRBV7-9 to TRBJ1-4; D is ambiguous. This CDR3 is 14 amino acids long. Per germline, CDR1 SEHNR and CDR2 FQNEAQ (reference sequence). The V end lost 5 bases, the J end lost 6 bases, and 13 bases lay between the germline ends. The CDR3 reads CASSPRLRDEKLFF. CDR3 coding DNA: TGTGCCAGCAGCCCCCGCCTTAGGGATGAAAAACTGTTTTTT.

The sample holds many counts of this clonotype. The V gene is TRBV28, the J gene TRBJ1-3, with D possibly being TRBD1 (6 bases). The germline V and J ends were trimmed by 3 bases and 0 bases, with 9 bases remaining between them. The length of the CDR3 is 15 residues. From germline, CDR1 is MDHEN and CDR2 SYDVKM. CDR3 sequence reads: CASSLTGHSGNTIYF. The CDR3 DNA sequence: TGTGCCAGCAGTTTGACAGGCCACTCTGGAAACACCATATATTTT.

This clonotype has ten or more counts. The gene calls are TRBV29-1 and TRBJ1-2, with D unresolved. Trimming took off 1 base at V and 8 bases at J, with 11 bases between the two ends. Germline CDR1 SQVTM, CDR2 ANQGSEA. The CDR3 is made up of 12 amino acids. The CDR3 here is CSVEGSGWGYTF. The CDR3 DNA is TGCAGCGTTGAAGGCTCGGGCTGGGGCTACACCTTC.

V and J are TRBV28 and TRBJ1-2; possibly TRBD1 for D (5 bases). Germline V gene lookup returns CDR1 MDHEN and CDR2 SYDVKM. The ends were cut back, 2 bases at V and 3 bases at J, with 13 bases in the middle. The CDR3 has 15 residues. The CDR3 region is CASSLVGADDYGYTF. In nucleotides, the CDR3 is TGTGCCAGCAGTTTAGTTGGGGCAGATGACTATGGCTACACCTTC.

The table lists this clonotype with many counts. The CDR3 sequence is CASSLWAGGFNQPQHF. CDR3 nucleotide sequence: TGTGCCAGCAGTTTATGGGCAGGGGGATTCAATCAGCCCCAGCATTTT. The gene calls are TRBV28 and TRBJ1-5, with TRBD1 identical over 7 bases. CDR1 is MDHEN, CDR2 SYDVKM, per germline. The CDR3 spans 16 residues. V lost 0 bases and J lost 3; bases outside the gene matches: 5.